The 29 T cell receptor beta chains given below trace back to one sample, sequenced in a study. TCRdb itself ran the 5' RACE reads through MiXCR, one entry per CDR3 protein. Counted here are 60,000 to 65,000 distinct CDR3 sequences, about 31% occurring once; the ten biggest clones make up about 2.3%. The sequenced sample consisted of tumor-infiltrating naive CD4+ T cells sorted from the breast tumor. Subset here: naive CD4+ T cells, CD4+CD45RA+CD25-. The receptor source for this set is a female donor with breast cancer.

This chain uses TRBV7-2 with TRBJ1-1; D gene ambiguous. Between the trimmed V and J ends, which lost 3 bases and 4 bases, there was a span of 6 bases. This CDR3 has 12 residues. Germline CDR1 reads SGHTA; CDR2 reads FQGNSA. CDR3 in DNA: TGTGCCAGCAGCTTTCTCCCCACTGAAGCTTTCTTT. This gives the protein CASSFLPTEAFF.

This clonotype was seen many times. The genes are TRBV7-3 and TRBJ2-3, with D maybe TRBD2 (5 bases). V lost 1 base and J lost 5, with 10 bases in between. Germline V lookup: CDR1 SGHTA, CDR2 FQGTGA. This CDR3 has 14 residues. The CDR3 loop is CASSLNPAGDTQYF. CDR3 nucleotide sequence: TGTGCCAGCAGCTTAAATCCGGCGGGAGATACGCAGTATTTT.

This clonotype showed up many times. The CDR3 nucleotides are TGCAGCGCTGTGCTGGTCGATAGCAATCAGCCCCAGCATTTT. Translated: CSAVLVDSNQPQHF. The chain links TRBV29-1 to TRBJ1-5; D remains unclear. Germline CDR1 reads SQVTM; CDR2 reads ANQGSEA. The V end was cut by 7 bases, the J end by 0 bases, with 13 bases between. There are 14 residues in the CDR3.

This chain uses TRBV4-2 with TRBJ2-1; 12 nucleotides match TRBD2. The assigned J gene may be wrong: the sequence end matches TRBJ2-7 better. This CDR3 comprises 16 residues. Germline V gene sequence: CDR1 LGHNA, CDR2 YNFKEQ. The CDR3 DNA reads TGTGCCAGCAGCCAAGGACTAGCGGGAGATTTTAACGAGCAGTACTTC. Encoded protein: CASSQGLAGDFNEQYF.

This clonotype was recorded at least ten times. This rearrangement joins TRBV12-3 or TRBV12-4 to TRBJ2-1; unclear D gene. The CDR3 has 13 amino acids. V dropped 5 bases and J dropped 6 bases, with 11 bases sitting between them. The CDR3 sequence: CASSPHTGNEQFF. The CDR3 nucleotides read TGTGCCAGCAGTCCGCATACTGGCAATGAGCAGTTCTTC.

The CDR3 reads CASSHARTVPGYEQFF. In nucleotides, the CDR3 is TGTGCCAGCAGCCACGCCCGGACGGTGCCGGGTTATGAGCAGTTCTTC. The V call is TRBV3-1, the J call TRBJ2-1, with unresolved D. Trimming took 3 bases from V and 8 from J, leaving 20 bases between them. The CDR3 extends over 16 amino acids. CDR1 is LGHDT, CDR2 YNNKEL, per germline (reference sequence).

The CDR3 loop is CASSLLGQFNEQFF. The CDR3 bases are TGTGCCAGCAGCTTACTAGGACAGTTCAATGAGCAGTTCTTC. J is TRBJ2-1 and V is TRBV7-2; D is possibly TRBD1 (6 bases). V lost 2 bases and J 6 bases, leaving 11 bases between the germline ends. CDR3 length: 14 amino acids. Germline V gives CDR1 SGHTA, CDR2 FQGNSA. Together with reference TRBV7-2 and TRBJ2-1, the CDR3 gives the full variable domain: GAGVSQSPSNKVTEKGKDVELRCDPISGHTALYWYRQSLGQGLEFLIYFQGNSAPDKSGLPSDRFSAERTGGSVSTLTIQRTQQEDSAVYLCASSLLGQFNEQFFGPGTRLTVL.

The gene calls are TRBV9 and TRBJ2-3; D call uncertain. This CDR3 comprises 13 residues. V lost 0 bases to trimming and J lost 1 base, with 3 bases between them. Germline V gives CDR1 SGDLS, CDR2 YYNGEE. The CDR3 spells CASSVEGTDTQYF. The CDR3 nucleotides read TGTGCCAGCAGCGTAGAAGGCACAGATACGCAGTATTTT.

The CDR3 sequence is CSARDRTLGDTEAFF. The CDR3 nucleotides read TGCAGTGCTAGAGATCGTACCCTGGGGGACACTGAAGCTTTCTTT. The rearrangement joins TRBV20-1 to TRBJ1-1, with a weak D call TRBD1 (5 bases). Per germline, CDR1 DFQATT and CDR2 SNEGSKA (reference sequence). The CDR3 length is 15 residues. V lost 0 bases to trimming and J lost 3 bases, with 14 bases between them.

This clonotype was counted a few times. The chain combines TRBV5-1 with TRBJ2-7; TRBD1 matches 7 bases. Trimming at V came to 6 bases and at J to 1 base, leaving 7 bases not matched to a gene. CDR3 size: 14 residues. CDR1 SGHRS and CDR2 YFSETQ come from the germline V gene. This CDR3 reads CASTAARGSYEQYF. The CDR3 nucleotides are TGCGCCAGCACCGCAGCCAGGGGGTCCTACGAGCAGTACTTC.

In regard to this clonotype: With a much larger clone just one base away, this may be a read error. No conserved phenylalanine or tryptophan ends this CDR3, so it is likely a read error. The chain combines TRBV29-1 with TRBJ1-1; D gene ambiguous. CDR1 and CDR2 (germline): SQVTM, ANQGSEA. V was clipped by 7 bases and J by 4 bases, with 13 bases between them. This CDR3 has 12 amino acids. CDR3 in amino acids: CSAYWESTEAFS. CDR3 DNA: TGCAGCGCTTACTGGGAGAGCACTGAAGCTTTCTCT.

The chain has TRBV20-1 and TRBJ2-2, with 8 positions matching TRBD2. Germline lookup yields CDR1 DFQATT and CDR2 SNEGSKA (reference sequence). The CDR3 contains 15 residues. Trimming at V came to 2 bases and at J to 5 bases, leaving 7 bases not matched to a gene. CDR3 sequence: CSARLAGRRTGELFF. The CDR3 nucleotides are TGCAGTGCTAGATTAGCGGGAAGGAGAACCGGGGAGCTGTTTTTT.

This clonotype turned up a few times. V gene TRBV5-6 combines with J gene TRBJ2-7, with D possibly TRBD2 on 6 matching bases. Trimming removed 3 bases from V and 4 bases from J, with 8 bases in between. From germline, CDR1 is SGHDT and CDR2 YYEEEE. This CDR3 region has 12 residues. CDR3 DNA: TGTGCCAGCAGCTCCGGGACTTACGAGCAGTACTTC. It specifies CASSSGTYEQYF.

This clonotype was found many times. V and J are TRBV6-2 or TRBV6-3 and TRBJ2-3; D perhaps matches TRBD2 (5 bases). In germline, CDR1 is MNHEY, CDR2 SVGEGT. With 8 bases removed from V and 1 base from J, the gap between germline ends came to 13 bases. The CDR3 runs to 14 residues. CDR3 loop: CASATFGGTDTQYF. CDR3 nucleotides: TGTGCCAGCGCAACATTCGGGGGCACAGATACGCAGTATTTT.

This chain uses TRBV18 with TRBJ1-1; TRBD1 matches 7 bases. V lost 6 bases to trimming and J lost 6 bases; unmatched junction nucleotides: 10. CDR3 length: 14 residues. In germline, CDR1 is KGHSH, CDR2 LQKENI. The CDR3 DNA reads TGTGCCAGCTCGCCCCAGGGGGTCGGCGCTGAAGCTTTCTTT. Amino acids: CASSPQGVGAEAFF.

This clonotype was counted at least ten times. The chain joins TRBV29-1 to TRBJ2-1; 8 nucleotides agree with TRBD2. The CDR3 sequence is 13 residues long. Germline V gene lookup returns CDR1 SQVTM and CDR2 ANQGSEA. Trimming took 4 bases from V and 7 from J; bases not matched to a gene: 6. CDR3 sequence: CSVAGGLSNEQFF. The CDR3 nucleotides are TGCAGCGTTGCGGGAGGGCTAAGTAATGAGCAGTTCTTC.

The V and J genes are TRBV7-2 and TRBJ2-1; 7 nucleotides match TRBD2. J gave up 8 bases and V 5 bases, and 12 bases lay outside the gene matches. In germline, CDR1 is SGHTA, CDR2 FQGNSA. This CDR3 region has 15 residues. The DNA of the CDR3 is TGTGCCAGCAGCCTCGGACTAGATGGGAGCGATGAGCAGTTCTTC. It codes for CASSLGLDGSDEQFF.

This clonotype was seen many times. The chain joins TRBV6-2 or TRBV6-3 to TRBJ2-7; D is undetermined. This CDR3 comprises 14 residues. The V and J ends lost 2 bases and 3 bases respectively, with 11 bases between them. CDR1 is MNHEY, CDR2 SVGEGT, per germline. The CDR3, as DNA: TGTGCCAGCAGTTACCTCCCTCACGACTACGAGCAGTACTTC. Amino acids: CASSYLPHDYEQYF.

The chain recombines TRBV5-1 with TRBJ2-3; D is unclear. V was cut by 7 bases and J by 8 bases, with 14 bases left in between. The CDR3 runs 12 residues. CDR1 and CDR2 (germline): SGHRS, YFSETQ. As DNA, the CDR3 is TGCGCCAGCGCCCAGACTGCAGGTACGCAGTATTTT. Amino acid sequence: CASAQTAGTQYF.

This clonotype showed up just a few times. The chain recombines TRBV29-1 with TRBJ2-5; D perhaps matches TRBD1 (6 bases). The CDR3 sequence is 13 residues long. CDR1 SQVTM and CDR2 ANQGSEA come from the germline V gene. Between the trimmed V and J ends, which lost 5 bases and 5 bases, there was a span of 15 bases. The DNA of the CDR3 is TGCAGCGTTATACGACAGGTTGGGGAGACCCAGTACTTC. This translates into CSVIRQVGETQYF.

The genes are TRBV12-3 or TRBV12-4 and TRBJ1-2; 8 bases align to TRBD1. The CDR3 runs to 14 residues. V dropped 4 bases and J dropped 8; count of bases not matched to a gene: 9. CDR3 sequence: CASSSDRGKRGYTF. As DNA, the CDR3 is TGTGCCAGCAGTTCCGACAGGGGAAAACGAGGCTACACCTTC.

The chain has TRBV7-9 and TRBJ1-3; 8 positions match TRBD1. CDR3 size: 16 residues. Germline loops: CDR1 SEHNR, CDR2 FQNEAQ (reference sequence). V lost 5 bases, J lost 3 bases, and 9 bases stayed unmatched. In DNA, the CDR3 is TGTGCCAGCAGCCAAAAGACAGGGGTTCGTGGAAACACCATATATTTT. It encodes CASSQKTGVRGNTIYF.

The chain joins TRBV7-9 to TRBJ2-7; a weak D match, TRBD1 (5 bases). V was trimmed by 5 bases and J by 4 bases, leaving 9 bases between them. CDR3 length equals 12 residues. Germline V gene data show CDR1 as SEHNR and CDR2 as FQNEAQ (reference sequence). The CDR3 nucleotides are TGTGCCAGCAGCCAGGGTGTATACGAGCAGTACTTC. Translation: CASSQGVYEQYF.

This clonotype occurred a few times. CDR3 sequence: CASSERQGNTEAFF. The CDR3 region has the DNA TGTGCCAGCAGTGAAAGGCAGGGAAACACTGAAGCTTTCTTT. The chain combines TRBV2 with TRBJ1-1; maybe TRBD1 (5 bases). V gave up 2 bases and J gave up 2 bases, with 9 bases separating them. The CDR3 is 14 amino acids. Germline assignment: CDR1 SNHLY and CDR2 FYNNEI.

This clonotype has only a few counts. CDR3 nucleotides: TGTGCCAGCAGTGAAGCGGGTCAGGGATTGGTTGCTTTCTTT. Amino acid sequence: CASSEAGQGLVAFF. V gene TRBV6-1 combines with J gene TRBJ1-1, with D perhaps TRBD1 (5 bases). V lost 0 bases and J 11 bases, leaving 16 bases between the germline ends. Per germline, CDR1 MNHNS and CDR2 SASEGT. The CDR3 length is 14 residues.

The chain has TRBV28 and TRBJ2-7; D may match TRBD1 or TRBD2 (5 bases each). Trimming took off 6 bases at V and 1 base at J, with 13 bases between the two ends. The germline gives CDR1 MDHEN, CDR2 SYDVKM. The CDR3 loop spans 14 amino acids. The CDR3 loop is CASRDRGRSYEQYF. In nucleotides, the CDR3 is TGTGCCAGCAGGGACCGGGGCCGTTCCTACGAGCAGTACTTC.

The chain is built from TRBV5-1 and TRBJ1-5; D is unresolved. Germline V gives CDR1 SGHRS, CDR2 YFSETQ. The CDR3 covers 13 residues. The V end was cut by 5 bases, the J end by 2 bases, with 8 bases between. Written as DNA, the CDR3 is TGCGCCAGCAGTCGGGAGGGCAATCAGCCCCAGCATTTT. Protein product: CASSREGNQPQHF.

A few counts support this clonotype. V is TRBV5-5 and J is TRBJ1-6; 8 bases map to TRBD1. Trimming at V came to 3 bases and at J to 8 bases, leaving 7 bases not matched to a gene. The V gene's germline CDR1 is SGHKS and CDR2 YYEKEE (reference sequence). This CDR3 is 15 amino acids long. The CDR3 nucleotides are TGTGCCAGCAGCTCGACAGGGGCCGCGGATTCACCCCTCCACTTT. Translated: CASSSTGAADSPLHF.

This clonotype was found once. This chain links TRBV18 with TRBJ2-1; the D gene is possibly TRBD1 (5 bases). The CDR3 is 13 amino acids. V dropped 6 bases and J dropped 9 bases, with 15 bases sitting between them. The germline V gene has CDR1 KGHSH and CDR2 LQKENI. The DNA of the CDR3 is TGTGCCAGCTCCTCCCAGGGAACCAGTGAGCAGTTCTTC. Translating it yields CASSSQGTSEQFF.